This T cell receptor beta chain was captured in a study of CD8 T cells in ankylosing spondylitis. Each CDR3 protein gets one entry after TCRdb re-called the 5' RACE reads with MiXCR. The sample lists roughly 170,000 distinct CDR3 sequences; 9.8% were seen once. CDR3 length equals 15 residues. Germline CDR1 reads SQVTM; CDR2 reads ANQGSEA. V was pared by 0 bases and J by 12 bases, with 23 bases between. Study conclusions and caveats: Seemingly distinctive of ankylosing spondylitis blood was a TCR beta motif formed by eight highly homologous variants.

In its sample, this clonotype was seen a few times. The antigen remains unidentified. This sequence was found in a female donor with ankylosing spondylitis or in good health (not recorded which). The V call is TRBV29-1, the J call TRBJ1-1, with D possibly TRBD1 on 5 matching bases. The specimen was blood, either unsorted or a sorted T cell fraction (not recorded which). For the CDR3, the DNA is TGCAGCGTTGAAGATCCAAGGGCCGGGACGGTGAAAACTTTCTTT. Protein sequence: CSVEDPRAGTVKTFF. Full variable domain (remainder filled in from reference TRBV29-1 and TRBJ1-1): SAVISQKPSRDICQRGTSLTIQCQVDSQVTMMFWYRQQPGQSLTLIATANQGSEATYESGFVIDKFPISRPNLTFSTLTVSNMSPEDSSIYLCSVEDPRAGTVKTFFGQGTRLTVV.